This TCR beta chain was retrieved from a study of blood T cell repertoires in COVID-19. About the study: The cDNA or gDNA used as material had been derived from T cells, B-cell-depleted T cells, or PBMCs.

The V and J ends lost 8 bases and 5 bases, in that order; junction bases with no gene match: 14. The CDR3 length is 15 residues. Per germline, CDR1 LGHDT and CDR2 YNNKEL (reference sequence). Original processing notes: Estimation of nucleated cell counts relied on the amplification of reference gene primers. Profiling relied on immunoSEQ multiplex PCR, and the TCRdb table lists in-frame clones only, not all of them. V and J calls and clone size follow that table, whereas D and trimming were derived from the DNA. The sample comprises about 24,000 clones, less than 90% of which are singletons, and 25% to 30% rests with the top ten. Seattle patients were enrolled during active infection and followed longitudinally.

The specimen was peripheral blood. The V gene is TRBV3-1 (or the pseudogene TRBV3-2), the J gene TRBJ1-2; 7 bases align to TRBD1. This receptor was taken from a man in his sixties or seventies with COVID-19, enrolled during active disease. The CDR3 region has the DNA TGTGCCAGCCAGTCCCAATACAGGGGTATGTATGGCTACACCTTC. It specifies CASQSQYRGMYGYTF.